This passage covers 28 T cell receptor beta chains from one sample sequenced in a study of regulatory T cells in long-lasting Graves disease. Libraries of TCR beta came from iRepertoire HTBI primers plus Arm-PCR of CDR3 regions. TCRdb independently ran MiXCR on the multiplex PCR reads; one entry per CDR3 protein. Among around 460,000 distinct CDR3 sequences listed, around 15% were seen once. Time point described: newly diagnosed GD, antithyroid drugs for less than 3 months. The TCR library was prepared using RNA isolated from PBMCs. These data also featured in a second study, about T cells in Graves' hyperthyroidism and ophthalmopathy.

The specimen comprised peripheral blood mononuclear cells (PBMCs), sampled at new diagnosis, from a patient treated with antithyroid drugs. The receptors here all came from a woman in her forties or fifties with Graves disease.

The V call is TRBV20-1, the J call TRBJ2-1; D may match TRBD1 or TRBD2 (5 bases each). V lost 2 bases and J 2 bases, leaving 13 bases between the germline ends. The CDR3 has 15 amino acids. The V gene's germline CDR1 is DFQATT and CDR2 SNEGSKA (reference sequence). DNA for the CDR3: TGCAGTGCTAGACCGCAGGGACGGCCCTACAATGAGCAGTTCTTC. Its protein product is CSARPQGRPYNEQFF.

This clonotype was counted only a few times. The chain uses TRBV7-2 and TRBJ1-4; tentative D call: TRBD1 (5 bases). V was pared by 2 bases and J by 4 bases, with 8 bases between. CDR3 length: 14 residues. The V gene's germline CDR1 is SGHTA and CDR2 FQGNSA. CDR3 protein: CASSLRDRNEKLFF. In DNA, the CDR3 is TGTGCCAGCAGCTTAAGGGACCGTAATGAAAAACTGTTTTTT.

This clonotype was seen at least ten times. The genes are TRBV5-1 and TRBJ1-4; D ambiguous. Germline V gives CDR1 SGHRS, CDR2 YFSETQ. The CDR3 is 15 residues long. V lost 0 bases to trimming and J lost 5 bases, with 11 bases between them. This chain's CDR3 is CASSLVGNQNEKLFF. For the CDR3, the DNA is TGCGCCAGCAGCTTGGTGGGAAACCAGAATGAAAAACTGTTTTTT.

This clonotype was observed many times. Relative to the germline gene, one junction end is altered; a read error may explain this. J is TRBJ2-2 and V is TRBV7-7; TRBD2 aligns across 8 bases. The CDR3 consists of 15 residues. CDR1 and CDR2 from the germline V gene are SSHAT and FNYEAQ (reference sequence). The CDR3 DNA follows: TGTGCTAGCAGCCCAGTAGCGGGGCACACCGGGGAGCTGTTTTTT. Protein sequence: CASSPVAGHTGELFF.

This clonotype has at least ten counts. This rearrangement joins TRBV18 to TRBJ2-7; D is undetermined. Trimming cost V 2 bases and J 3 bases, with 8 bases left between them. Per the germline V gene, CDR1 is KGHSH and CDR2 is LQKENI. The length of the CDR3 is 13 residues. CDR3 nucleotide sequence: TGTGCCAGCTCACCAAAAACGGGCTACGAGCAGTACTTC. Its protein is CASSPKTGYEQYF.

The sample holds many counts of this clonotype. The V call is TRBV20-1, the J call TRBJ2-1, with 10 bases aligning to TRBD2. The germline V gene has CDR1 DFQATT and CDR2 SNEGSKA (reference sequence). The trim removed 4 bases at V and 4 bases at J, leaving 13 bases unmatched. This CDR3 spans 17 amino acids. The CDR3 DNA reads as TGCAGTGCTACCGCGGGGGCTAGCGGGGGCAAATACAATGAGCAGTTCTTC. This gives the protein CSATAGASGGKYNEQFF.

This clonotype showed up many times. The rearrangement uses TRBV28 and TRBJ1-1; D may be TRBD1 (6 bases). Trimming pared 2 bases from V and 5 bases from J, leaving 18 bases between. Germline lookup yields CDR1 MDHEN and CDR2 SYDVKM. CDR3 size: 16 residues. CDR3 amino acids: CASSLGAQGGYTEAFF. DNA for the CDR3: TGTGCCAGCAGTTTAGGGGCACAGGGAGGATATACTGAAGCTTTCTTT. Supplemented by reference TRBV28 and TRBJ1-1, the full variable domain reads DVKVTQSSRYLVKRTGEKVFLECVQDMDHENMFWYRQDPGLGLRLIYFSYDVKMKEKGDIPEGYSVSREKKERFSLILESASTNQTSMYLCASSLGAQGGYTEAFFGQGTRLTVV.

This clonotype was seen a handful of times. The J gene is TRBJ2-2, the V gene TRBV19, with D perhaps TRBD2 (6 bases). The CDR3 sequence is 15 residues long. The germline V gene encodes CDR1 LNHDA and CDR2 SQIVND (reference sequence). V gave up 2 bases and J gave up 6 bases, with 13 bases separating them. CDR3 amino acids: CASSIWGLGPGELFF. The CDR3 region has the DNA TGTGCCAGTAGTATATGGGGACTCGGGCCCGGGGAGCTGTTTTTT.

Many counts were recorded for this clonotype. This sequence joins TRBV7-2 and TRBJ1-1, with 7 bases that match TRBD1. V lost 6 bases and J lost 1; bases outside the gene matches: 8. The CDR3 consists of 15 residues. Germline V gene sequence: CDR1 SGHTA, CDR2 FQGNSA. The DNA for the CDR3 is TGTGCCAGCAGAAGTAGAGGGGGCTGGAACACTGAAGCTTTCTTT. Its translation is CASRSRGGWNTEAFF.

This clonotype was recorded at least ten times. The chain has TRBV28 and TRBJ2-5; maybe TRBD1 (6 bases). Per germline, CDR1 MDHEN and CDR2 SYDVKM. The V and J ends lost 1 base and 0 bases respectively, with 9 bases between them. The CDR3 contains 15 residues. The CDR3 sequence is CASSLFRQDQETQYF. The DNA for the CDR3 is TGTGCCAGCAGTTTATTCCGACAGGACCAAGAGACCCAGTACTTC.

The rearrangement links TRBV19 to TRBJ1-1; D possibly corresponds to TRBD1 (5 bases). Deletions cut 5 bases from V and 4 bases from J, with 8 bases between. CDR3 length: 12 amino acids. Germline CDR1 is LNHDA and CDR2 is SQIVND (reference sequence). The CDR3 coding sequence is TGTGCCAGTAGTGGGGGGTTCACTGAAGCTTTCTTT. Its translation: CASSGGFTEAFF.

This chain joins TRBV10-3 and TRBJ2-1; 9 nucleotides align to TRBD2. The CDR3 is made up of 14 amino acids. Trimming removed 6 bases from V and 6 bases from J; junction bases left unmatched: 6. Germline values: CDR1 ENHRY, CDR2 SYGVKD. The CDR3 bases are TGTGCCATCAGGGGTCAGCGGGAGGCCAATGAGCAGTTCTTC. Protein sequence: CAIRGQREANEQFF.

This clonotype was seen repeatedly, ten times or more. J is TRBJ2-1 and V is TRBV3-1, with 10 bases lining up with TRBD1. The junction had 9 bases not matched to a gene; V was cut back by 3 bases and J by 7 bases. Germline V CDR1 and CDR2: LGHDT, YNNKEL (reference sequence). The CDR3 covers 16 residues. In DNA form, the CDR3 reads TGTGCCAGCAGCCAGGCGACAGGGGGCGCAATTAATGAGCAGTTCTTC. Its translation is CASSQATGGAINEQFF.

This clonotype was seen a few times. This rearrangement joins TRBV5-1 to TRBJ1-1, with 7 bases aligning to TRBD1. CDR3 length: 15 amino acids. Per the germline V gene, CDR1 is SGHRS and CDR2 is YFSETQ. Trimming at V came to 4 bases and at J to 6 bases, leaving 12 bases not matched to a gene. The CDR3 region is CASSLTGTKFAEAFF. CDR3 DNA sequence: TGCGCCAGCAGCCTGACAGGGACGAAGTTTGCTGAAGCTTTCTTT. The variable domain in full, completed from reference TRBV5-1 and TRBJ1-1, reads KAGVTQTPRYLIKTRGQQVTLSCSPISGHRSVSWYQQTPGQGLQFLFEYFSETQRNKGNFPGRFSGRQFSNSRSEMNVSTLELGDSALYLCASSLTGTKFAEAFFGQGTRLTVV.

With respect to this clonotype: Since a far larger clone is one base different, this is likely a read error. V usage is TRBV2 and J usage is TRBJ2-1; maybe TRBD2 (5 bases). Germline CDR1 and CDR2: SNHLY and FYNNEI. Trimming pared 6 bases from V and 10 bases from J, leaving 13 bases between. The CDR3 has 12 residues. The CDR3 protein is CASRPSSYEQFF. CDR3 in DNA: TGTGCCAGCAGGCCTAGCTCCTACGAGCAGTTCTTC.

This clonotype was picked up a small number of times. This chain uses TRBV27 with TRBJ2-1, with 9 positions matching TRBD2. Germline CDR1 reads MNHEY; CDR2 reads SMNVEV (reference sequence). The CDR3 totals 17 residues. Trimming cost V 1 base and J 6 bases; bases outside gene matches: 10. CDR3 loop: CASSLWTTSGFINEQFF. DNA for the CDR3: TGTGCCAGCAGTTTATGGACGACTAGCGGCTTTATCAATGAGCAGTTCTTC.

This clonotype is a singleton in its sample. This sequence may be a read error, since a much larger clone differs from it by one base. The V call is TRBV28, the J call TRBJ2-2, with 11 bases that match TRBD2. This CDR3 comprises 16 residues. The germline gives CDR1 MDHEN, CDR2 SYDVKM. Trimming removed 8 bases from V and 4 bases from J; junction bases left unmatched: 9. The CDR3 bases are TGTGCCAGCGGTTCCTCGCTAGCGGGAGGCACCGGGGAGCTGTTTTTT. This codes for CASGSSLAGGTGELFF. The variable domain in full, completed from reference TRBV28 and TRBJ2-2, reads DVKVTQSSRYLVKRTGEKVFLECVQDMDHENMFWYRQDPGLGLRLIYFSYDVKMKEKGDIPEGYSVSREKKERFSLILESASTNQTSMYLCASGSSLAGGTGELFFGEGSRLTVL.

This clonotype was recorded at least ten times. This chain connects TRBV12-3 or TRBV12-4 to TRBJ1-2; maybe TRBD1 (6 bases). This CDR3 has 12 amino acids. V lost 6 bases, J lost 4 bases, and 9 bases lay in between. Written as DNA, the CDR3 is TGTGCCAGCAGCACAGGGATCTATGGCTACACCTTC. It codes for CASSTGIYGYTF.

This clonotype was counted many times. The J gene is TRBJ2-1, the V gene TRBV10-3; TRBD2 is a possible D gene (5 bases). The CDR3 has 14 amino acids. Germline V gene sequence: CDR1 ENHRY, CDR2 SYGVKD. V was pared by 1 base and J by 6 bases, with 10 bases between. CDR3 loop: CAISEFSDSNEQFF. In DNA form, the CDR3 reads TGTGCCATCAGTGAGTTCTCGGACTCCAATGAGCAGTTCTTC.

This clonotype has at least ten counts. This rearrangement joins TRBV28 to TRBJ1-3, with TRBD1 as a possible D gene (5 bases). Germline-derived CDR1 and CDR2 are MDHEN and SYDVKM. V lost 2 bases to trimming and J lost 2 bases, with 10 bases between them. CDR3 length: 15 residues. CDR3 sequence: CASSLPGETGNTIYF. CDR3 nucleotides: TGTGCCAGCAGTTTACCGGGGGAAACTGGAAACACCATATATTTT.

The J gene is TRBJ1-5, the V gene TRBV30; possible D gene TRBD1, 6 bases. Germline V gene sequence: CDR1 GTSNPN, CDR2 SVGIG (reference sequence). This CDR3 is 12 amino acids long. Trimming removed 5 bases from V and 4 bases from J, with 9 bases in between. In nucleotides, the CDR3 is TGTGCCTGGGCCACAGGGAATCAGCCCCAGCATTTT. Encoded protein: CAWATGNQPQHF. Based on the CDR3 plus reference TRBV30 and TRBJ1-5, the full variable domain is SQTIHQWPATLVQPVGSPLSLECTVEGTSNPNLYWYRQAAGRGLQLLFYSVGIGQISSEVPQNLSASRPQDRQFILSSKKLLLSDSGFYLCAWATGNQPQHFGDGTRLSIL.

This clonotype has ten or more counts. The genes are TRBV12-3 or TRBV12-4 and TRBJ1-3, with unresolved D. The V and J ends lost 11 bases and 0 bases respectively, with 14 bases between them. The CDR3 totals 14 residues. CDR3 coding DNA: TGTGCCGTAACCCTTGGGTTCTCTGGAAACACCATATATTTT. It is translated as CAVTLGFSGNTIYF.

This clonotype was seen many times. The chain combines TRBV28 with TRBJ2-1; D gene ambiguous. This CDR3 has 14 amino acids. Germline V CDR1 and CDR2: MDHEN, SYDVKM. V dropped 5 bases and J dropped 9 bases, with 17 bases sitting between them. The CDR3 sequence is CASSHRARLTEQFF. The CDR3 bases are TGTGCCAGCAGTCACCGGGCCCGGCTCACTGAGCAGTTCTTC.

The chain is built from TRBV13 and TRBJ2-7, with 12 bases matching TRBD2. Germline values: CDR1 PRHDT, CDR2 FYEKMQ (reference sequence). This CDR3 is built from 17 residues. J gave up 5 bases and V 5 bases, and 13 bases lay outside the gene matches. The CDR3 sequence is CASSQTSGREFSDEQYF. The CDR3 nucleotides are TGTGCCAGCAGCCAGACTAGCGGGAGAGAGTTTAGCGACGAGCAGTACTTC.

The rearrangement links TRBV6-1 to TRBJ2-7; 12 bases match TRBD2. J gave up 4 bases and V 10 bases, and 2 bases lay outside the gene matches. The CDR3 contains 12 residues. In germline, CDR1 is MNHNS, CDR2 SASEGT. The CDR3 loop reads CATGLAGYEQYF. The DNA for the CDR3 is TGTGCCACCGGACTAGCGGGATACGAGCAGTACTTC.

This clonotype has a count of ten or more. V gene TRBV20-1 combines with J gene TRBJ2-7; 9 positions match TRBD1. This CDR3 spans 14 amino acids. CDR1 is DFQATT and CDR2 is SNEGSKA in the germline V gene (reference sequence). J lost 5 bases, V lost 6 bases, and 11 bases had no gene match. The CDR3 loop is CSASRTGVFHEQYF. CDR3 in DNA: TGCAGTGCAAGCCGGACAGGGGTTTTCCACGAGCAGTACTTC.

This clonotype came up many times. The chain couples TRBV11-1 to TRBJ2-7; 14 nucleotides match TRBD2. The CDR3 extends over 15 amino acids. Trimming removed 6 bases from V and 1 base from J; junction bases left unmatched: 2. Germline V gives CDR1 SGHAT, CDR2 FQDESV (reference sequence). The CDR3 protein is CASSWTSGRSYEQYF. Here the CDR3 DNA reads TGTGCCAGCAGTTGGACTAGCGGGAGGTCCTACGAGCAGTACTTC.

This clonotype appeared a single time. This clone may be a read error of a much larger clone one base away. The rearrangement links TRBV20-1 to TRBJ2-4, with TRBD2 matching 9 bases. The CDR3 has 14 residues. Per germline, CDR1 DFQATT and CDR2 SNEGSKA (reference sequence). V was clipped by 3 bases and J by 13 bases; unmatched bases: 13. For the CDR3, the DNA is TGCAGTGCTAGTAGCGGGAGTGCCGCCAATGAGCAGTACTTC. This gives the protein CSASSGSAANEQYF.